This record looks at one TCR beta chain sequence and its context. The sample comes from a study of cytomegalovirus exposure and HLA in healthy donors. The method was immunoSEQ multiplex PCR; TCRdb's version includes in-frame clones alone and lacks a portion of them. This sample carries 100,000 to 150,000 clones, around 94% of them seen once, and the ten largest clones take over 1%. This CDR3 spans 15 amino acids. V gave up 0 bases and J gave up 4 bases, with 13 bases separating them. Germline CDR1 and CDR2: SGHNT and YYREEE (reference sequence). The sequenced sample consisted of PBMCs. The sequence was collected from a young woman in good health and CMV-seronegative. The chain carries TRBV5-4 and TRBJ1-2; D is perhaps TRBD1 (6 bases). CDR3 sequence (DNA): TGTGCCAGCAGCTTGGGCGGGGGCTCAATCTATGGCTACACCTTC. Amino acid sequence: CASSLGGGSIYGYTF.